This entry lists 17 T cell receptor beta chains sequenced from one sample in a study of blood T cell repertoires in COVID-19 (TCRdb year 2020). Receptors were amplified or captured by the immunoSEQ multiplex PCR assay. TCRdb provides this immuneACCESS table in a form limited to in-frame rearrangements. Some clones are lacking; in checked studies, under half of them reflect an unresolved V gene, and why the rest are absent is not known. Here the sample has roughly 180,000 clones; approximately 80% occur a single time. Under 15% of the sample belongs to the ten largest clones. What was sequenced was PBMCs or T cells enriched from blood (not recorded which). These receptors were collected from a woman aged 60-75 years who had recovered from COVID-19.

The chain carries TRBV25-1 and TRBJ2-3; maybe TRBD2 (5 bases). V lost 5 bases to trimming and J lost 4 bases, with 13 bases between them. The CDR3 is 14 amino acids. The germline V gene encodes CDR1 MGHDK and CDR2 SYGVNS. The CDR3 is CASSLSGIPDTQYF. In DNA, the CDR3 is TGTGCCAGCAGTTTATCGGGGATTCCAGATACGCAGTATTTT.

V and J are TRBV7-2 and TRBJ2-1; 7 positions match TRBD2. J lost 4 bases, V lost 1 base, and 4 bases had no gene match. Germline assignment: CDR1 SGHTA and CDR2 FQGNSA. CDR3 length equals 15 residues. This CDR3 reads CASSLGGGPYNEQFF. The DNA of the CDR3 is TGTGCCAGCAGCTTAGGCGGGGGTCCTTACAATGAGCAGTTCTTC.

Here the CDR3 reads CASSPGQGNEKLFF. CDR3 sequence (DNA): TGCGCCAGCAGCCCGGGACAGGGAAATGAAAAACTGTTTTTT. This chain links TRBV4-1 with TRBJ1-4, with TRBD1 identical over 9 bases. The CDR3 has 14 residues. The ends lost 4 bases at V and 5 bases at J; junction bases unmatched: 2. Germline V gene lookup returns CDR1 MGHRA and CDR2 YSYEKL.

The chain's CDR3 is CAISDRAGAITDTQYF. CDR3 nucleotides: TGTGCCATCAGTGATCGAGCGGGGGCCATCACAGATACGCAGTATTTT. The chain is built from TRBV10-3 and TRBJ2-3; TRBD2 aligns across 8 bases. Trimming removed 3 bases from V and 2 bases from J; junction bases left unmatched: 7. The germline gives CDR1 ENHRY, CDR2 SYGVKD. The CDR3 totals 16 residues.

This chain joins TRBV6-6 and TRBJ2-7; D not certain. There are 12 residues in the CDR3. Trimming left V 3 bases short and J 3 bases short, with 6 bases between. The germline V gene encodes CDR1 MNHNY and CDR2 SVGAGI (reference sequence). The CDR3 DNA reads TGTGCCAGCAGTTATACGGGCTACGAGCAGTACTTC. It encodes CASSYTGYEQYF.

The chain recombines TRBV27 with TRBJ1-2; D gene unclear. The CDR3 has 11 residues. Germline CDR1 MNHEY, CDR2 SMNVEV (reference sequence). V lost 8 bases to trimming and J lost 3 bases, with 7 bases between them. The CDR3 region is CASSDYYGYTF. The CDR3 nucleotides are TGTGCCAGCTCAGACTACTATGGCTACACCTTC.

The chain combines TRBV18 with TRBJ2-1; 7 bases line up with TRBD2. V shed 3 bases and J 3 bases; nucleotides not matched to a gene: 5. Germline V gene sequence: CDR1 KGHSH, CDR2 LQKENI. The CDR3 is 15 amino acids. CDR3 residues: CASSPSQRGYNEQFF. In nucleotides, the CDR3 is TGTGCCAGCTCACCGTCCCAGCGGGGCTACAATGAGCAGTTCTTC.

This chain connects TRBV13 to TRBJ2-2; 8 nucleotides line up with TRBD1. The germline gives CDR1 PRHDT, CDR2 FYEKMQ (reference sequence). This CDR3 is built from 17 residues. V was clipped by 5 bases and J by 3 bases; unmatched bases: 11. The CDR3 DNA sequence: TGTGCCAGCAGCGTATCCAGGGGGCTAGGGGACACCGGGGAGCTGTTTTTT. As protein: CASSVSRGLGDTGELFF.

This chain's CDR3 is CAISESGQNYNEQFF. The DNA of the CDR3 is TGTGCCATCAGTGAGTCGGGACAGAACTACAATGAGCAGTTCTTC. The chain is built from TRBV10-3 and TRBJ2-1; 7 positions agree with TRBD1. The CDR3 is made up of 15 amino acids. Germline trimming cut 0 bases from V and 3 bases from J; bases unmatched to any gene: 2. Germline CDR1 reads ENHRY; CDR2 reads SYGVKD.

The chain uses TRBV18 and TRBJ1-2; 7 bases match TRBD1. CDR3 length equals 16 residues. CDR1 is KGHSH and CDR2 is LQKENI in the germline V gene. The junction had 17 bases not matched to a gene; V was cut back by 5 bases and J by 8 bases. The CDR3 here is CASSAPVLTGVHGYTF. In DNA, the CDR3 is TGTGCCAGCTCAGCTCCCGTCCTCACAGGGGTCCACGGCTACACCTTC.

V usage is TRBV7-2 and J usage is TRBJ2-1, with 8 bases that match TRBD2. V trimming: 3 bases; J trimming: 4 bases; junction bases outside the gene matches: 2. The length of the CDR3 is 14 residues. Germline V CDR1 and CDR2: SGHTA, FQGNSA. CDR3 sequence reads: CASSFGGGYNEQFF. Here the CDR3 DNA reads TGTGCCAGCAGCTTCGGCGGGGGGTACAATGAGCAGTTCTTC.

The rearrangement links TRBV7-2 to TRBJ1-1; a weak D match, TRBD1 (6 bases). This CDR3 region has 15 residues. Trimming pared 5 bases from V and 2 bases from J, leaving 15 bases between. Germline V lookup: CDR1 SGHTA, CDR2 FQGNSA. The CDR3 here is CASSPQGIANTEAFF. The DNA for the CDR3 is TGTGCCAGCAGCCCTCAGGGGATAGCCAACACTGAAGCTTTCTTT.

In DNA form, the CDR3 reads TGCAGCGTTATATTCACAGGGGGCTCTTATAGCAATCAGCCCCAGCATTTT. Translation gives CSVIFTGGSYSNQPQHF. This sequence joins TRBV29-1 and TRBJ1-5; the match to TRBD1 covers 9 bases. The trim removed 5 bases at V and 0 bases at J, leaving 11 bases unmatched. This CDR3 region has 17 residues. The germline gives CDR1 SQVTM, CDR2 ANQGSEA.

This sequence joins TRBV1 and TRBJ2-4; the table's D gene call, TRBD2, was not cross checked with the DNA. TRBV1 is noted as a pseudogene. CDR3 size: 20 residues. CDR3 nucleotide sequence: TGCACCAGCAGCCCCCCCCCTCGAGCGGCCCCAATTGAGGCCAAAAACATTCAGTACTTC. It translates to CTSSPPPRAAPIEAKNIQYF.

J is TRBJ2-1 and V is TRBV6-1; D is uncertain. CDR3 size: 13 residues. From germline, CDR1 is MNHNS and CDR2 SASEGT. V lost 1 base, J lost 9 bases, and 10 bases lay in between. Here the CDR3 reads CASSEGVWAEQFF. The DNA of the CDR3 is TGTGCCAGCAGTGAAGGGGTCTGGGCTGAGCAGTTCTTC.

V gene TRBV10-3 combines with J gene TRBJ2-3, with TRBD2 matching over 12 bases. This CDR3 is built from 16 residues. Germline loops: CDR1 ENHRY, CDR2 SYGVKD. V shed 10 bases and J 3 bases; nucleotides not matched to a gene: 11. The CDR3: CATLAGGPPQTDTQYF. The CDR3 DNA reads as TGTGCCACTCTAGCGGGAGGGCCCCCCCAGACAGATACGCAGTATTTT.

The chain employs TRBV5-1 and TRBJ2-7, with D perhaps matching TRBD1 (5 bases). CDR3 length equals 14 residues. V lost 4 bases to trimming and J lost 4 bases, with 15 bases between them. CDR1 and CDR2 from the germline V gene are SGHRS and YFSETQ. The CDR3 region has the DNA TGCGCCAGCAGCCCAACACAGGTTAGGTACGAGCAGTACTTC. This encodes CASSPTQVRYEQYF.